The source of this T cell receptor beta chain is a study of T cells in Graves' hyperthyroidism and ophthalmopathy. Looking at the study overall: It was at initial diagnosis, before any treatment, that peripheral blood was collected. Overall study findings and caveats: Blood also showed most of the thyroid clonotypes that were expanded above 0.001. A median 6.5 months before onset, the model predicted ophthalmopathy.

The sample holds one count of this clonotype. Its antigen is not identified. This may be a read error: a much more frequent sequence differs by one nucleotide. The conserved final phenylalanine or tryptophan is absent from the CDR3, which likely points to a read error. From germline, CDR1 is LGHNT and CDR2 FRNRAP. The CDR3 is made up of 15 amino acids. From RNA transcripts, TCR beta CDR3 regions were amplified. The HTBI primer set served for first-round RT-PCR of the TCR CDR3. MiXCR, run by TCRdb on the multiplex PCR reads, gives a single entry per CDR3 protein. Here the sample spans hundreds of thousands of distinct CDR3 sequences, 30% to 40% being singletons. This sample holds PBMCs from around 9.9 ml fresh peripheral blood.

This TCR was sampled from a woman aged 40 to 50 with Graves' hyperthyroidism. The sequenced sample consisted of blood. The rearrangement links TRBV12-5 to TRBJ2-7; TRBD2 agrees at 9 bases. CDR3 sequence reads: CASSPGLASPYEQYL. The DNA of the CDR3 is TGTGCCAGCAGTCCTGGACTAGCGTCCCCCTACGAGCAGTACCTC.